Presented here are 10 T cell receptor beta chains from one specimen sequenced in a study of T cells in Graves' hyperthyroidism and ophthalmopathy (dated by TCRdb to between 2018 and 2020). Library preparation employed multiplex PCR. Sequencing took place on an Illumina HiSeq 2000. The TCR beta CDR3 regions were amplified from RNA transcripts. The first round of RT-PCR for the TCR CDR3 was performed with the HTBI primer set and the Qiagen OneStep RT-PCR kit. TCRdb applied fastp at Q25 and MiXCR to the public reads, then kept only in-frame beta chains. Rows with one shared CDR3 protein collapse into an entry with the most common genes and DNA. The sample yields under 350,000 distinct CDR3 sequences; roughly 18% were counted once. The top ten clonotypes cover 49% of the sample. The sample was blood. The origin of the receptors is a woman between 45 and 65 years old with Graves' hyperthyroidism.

The CDR3 protein is CATSALGGSTDTQYF. In DNA form, the CDR3 reads TGTGCCACCAGTGCCTTGGGGGGGAGTACAGATACGCAGTATTTT. The chain has TRBV24-1 and TRBJ2-3; 7 bases are shared with TRBD2. Germline assignment: CDR1 KGHDR and CDR2 SFDVKD. This CDR3 comprises 15 residues. Trimming cost V 5 bases and J 3 bases; bases outside gene matches: 7.

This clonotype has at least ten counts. The CDR3 reads CASSYGGLAGVNEQFF. The CDR3 DNA sequence: TGTGCCAGCAGTTACGGGGGTCTAGCGGGAGTCAATGAGCAGTTCTTC. The chain carries TRBV6-6 and TRBJ2-1; 10 bases fit TRBD2. Unmatched junction bases numbered 7, after V lost 2 bases and J lost 6 bases. Germline lookup yields CDR1 MNHNY and CDR2 SVGAGI (reference sequence). The CDR3 has 16 residues.

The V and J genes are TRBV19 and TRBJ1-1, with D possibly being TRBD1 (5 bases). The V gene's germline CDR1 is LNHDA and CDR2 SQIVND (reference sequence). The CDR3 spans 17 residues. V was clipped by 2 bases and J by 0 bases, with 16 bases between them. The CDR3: CASSIPAYRLMNTEAFF. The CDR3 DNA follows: TGTGCCAGTAGTATACCGGCTTACAGGTTAATGAACACTGAAGCTTTCTTT.

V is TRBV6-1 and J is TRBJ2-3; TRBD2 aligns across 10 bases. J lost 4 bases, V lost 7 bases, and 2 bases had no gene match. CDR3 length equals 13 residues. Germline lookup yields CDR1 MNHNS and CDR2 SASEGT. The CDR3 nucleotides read TGTGCCAGCACTCTAGCGGGGGCAGATACGCAGTATTTT. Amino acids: CASTLAGADTQYF.

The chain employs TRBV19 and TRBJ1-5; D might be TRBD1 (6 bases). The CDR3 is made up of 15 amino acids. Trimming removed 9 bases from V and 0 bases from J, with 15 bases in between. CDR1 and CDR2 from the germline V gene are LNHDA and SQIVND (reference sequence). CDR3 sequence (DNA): TGTGCCAGCAAGGACAGTATTTATAGCAATCAGCCCCAGCATTTT. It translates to CASKDSIYSNQPQHF.

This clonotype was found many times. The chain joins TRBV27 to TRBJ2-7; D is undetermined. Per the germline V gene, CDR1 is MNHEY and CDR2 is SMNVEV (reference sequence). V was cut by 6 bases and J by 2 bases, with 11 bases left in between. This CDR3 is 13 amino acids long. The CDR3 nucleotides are TGTGCCAGCAGCCACGGGCCCACCTACGAGCAGTACTTC. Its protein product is CASSHGPTYEQYF.

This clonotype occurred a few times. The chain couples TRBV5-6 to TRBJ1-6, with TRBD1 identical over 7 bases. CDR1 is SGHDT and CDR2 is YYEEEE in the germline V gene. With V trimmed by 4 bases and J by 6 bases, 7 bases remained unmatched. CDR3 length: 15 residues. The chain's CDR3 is CASSPGTALNSPLHF. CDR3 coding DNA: TGTGCCAGCAGCCCCGGGACAGCTCTTAATTCACCCCTCCACTTT.

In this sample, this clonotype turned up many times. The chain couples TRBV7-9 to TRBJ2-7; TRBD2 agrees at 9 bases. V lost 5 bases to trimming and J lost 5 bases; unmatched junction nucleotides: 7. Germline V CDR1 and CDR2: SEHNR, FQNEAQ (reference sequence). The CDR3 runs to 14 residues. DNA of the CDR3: TGTGCCAGCAGCGTCGGTATAGCGGGAGACGAGCAGTACTTC. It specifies CASSVGIAGDEQYF.

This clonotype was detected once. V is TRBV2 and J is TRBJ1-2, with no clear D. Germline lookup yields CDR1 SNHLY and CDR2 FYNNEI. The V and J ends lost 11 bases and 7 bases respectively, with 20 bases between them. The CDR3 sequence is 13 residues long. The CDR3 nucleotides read TGTGCCCTTCGTGTGCAGGCGGGAGGTGGCTACACCTTC. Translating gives CALRVQAGGGYTF.

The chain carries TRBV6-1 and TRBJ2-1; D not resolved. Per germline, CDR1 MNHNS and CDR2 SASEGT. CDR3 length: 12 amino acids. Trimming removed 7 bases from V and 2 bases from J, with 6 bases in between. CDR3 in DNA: TGTGCCAGCACCTACGCCTACAATGAGCAGTTCTTC. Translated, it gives CASTYAYNEQFF.